A single sample gave rise to the 29 T cell receptor beta chains below, sequenced in a study of T cell changes during pregnancy in multiple sclerosis. TCRdb's table, derived via immunoSEQ multiplex PCR, lists solely in-frame clones and lacks some. The data contain just under 65,000 clones, 90% to 95% of them singletons. The sample consisted of peripheral blood, taken after pregnancy. The receptors originated from a female donor in good health, enrolled as a control in a pregnancy study.

The rearrangement joins TRBV28 to TRBJ1-6; D unclear. Per the germline V gene, CDR1 is MDHEN and CDR2 is SYDVKM. Trimming removed 5 bases at V and 6 bases at J, with 8 bases between. The CDR3 sequence is 13 residues long. CDR3 amino acids: CASSKSLNSPLHF. CDR3 sequence (DNA): TGTGCCAGCAGTAAAAGCCTTAATTCACCCCTCCACTTT.

V usage is TRBV7-2 and J usage is TRBJ2-7; D not resolved. This CDR3 has 11 residues. CDR1 and CDR2 (germline): SGHTA, FQGNSA. Between the trimmed V and J ends, which lost 6 bases and 5 bases, there was a span of 8 bases. The CDR3: CASSFADEQYF. CDR3 coding DNA: TGTGCCAGCAGTTTTGCGGACGAGCAGTACTTC.

The V gene is TRBV18, the J gene TRBJ1-6; 8 bases map to TRBD1. This CDR3 has 16 amino acids. V was clipped by 3 bases and J by 9 bases; unmatched bases: 10. Germline V CDR1 and CDR2: KGHSH, LQKENI. Here the CDR3 DNA reads TGTGCCAGCTCACCCCAGACAGGGGTAGAGCGTTCACCCCTCCACTTT. This gives the protein CASSPQTGVERSPLHF.

Only a few counts were recorded for this clone. The chain has TRBV6-4 and TRBJ2-3; a weak D match, TRBD2 (7 bases). The CDR3 is made up of 14 amino acids. V lost 2 bases and J lost 3, with 9 bases in between. From germline, CDR1 is MRHNA and CDR2 SNTAGT. In DNA form, the CDR3 reads TGTGCCAGCAGTGACGGGGGGGCTACAGATACGCAGTATTTT. Translation gives CASSDGGATDTQYF.

The chain has TRBV2 and TRBJ2-5; 14 bases agree with TRBD2. V shed 8 bases, J shed 5 bases, and the junction held 1 base outside the gene matches. Germline CDR1 reads SNHLY; CDR2 reads FYNNEI. CDR3 length: 13 residues. The DNA for the CDR3 is TGTGCCAGCGGGACTAGCGGGGGTGAGACCCAGTACTTC. Protein: CASGTSGGETQYF.

The chain joins TRBV11-3 to TRBJ1-2; TRBD1 matches 9 bases. This CDR3 region has 18 residues. V lost 5 bases and J lost 2; bases outside the gene matches: 15. In germline, CDR1 is SGHNT, CDR2 YENEEA. CDR3 sequence (DNA): TGTGCCAGCAGCCCCCGCCGGACAGGGGTAGGGATAAACTATGGCTACACCTTC. It translates to CASSPRRTGVGINYGYTF.

The V and J genes are TRBV7-9 and TRBJ1-2, with 7 bases matching TRBD1. The CDR3 runs 16 residues. Germline-derived CDR1 and CDR2 are SEHNR and FQNEAQ (reference sequence). With 5 bases clipped from V and 4 bases from J, the junction kept 13 bases outside the gene matches. This chain's CDR3 is CASSPRDEGARYGYTF. Written as DNA, the CDR3 is TGTGCCAGCAGCCCTAGGGACGAGGGGGCGCGCTATGGCTACACCTTC.

The chain joins TRBV19 to TRBJ1-4, with 7 bases that match TRBD1. Germline-derived CDR1 and CDR2 are LNHDA and SQIVND (reference sequence). The length of the CDR3 is 13 residues. Trimming removed 9 bases from V and 5 bases from J; junction bases left unmatched: 6. The CDR3 bases are TGTGCCAGCCTGGGGACAGCGAATGAAAAACTGTTTTTT. Protein sequence: CASLGTANEKLFF.

This chain links TRBV7-6 with TRBJ1-6; possible D gene TRBD1, 6 bases. Germline V gene lookup returns CDR1 SGHVS and CDR2 FNYEAQ. This CDR3 has 16 residues. Trimming pared 4 bases from V and 10 bases from J, leaving 20 bases between. CDR3 amino acids: CASSSRLQGNGSPLHF. The CDR3 nucleotides are TGTGCCAGCAGCTCCCGTTTACAGGGAAATGGATCACCCCTCCACTTT.

The chain uses TRBV19 and TRBJ1-2, with D possibly TRBD1 on 6 matching bases. Germline V gene lookup returns CDR1 LNHDA and CDR2 SQIVND (reference sequence). Trimming cost V 1 base and J 4 bases, with 10 bases left between them. The CDR3 runs 14 residues. The CDR3 sequence is CASSIVQGSYGYTF. The CDR3 nucleotides read TGTGCCAGTAGTATAGTACAGGGAAGCTATGGCTACACCTTC.

The chain joins TRBV7-9 to TRBJ2-2; weak D call: TRBD2 (5 bases). The CDR3 covers 15 residues. Per germline, CDR1 SEHNR and CDR2 FQNEAQ (reference sequence). V lost 1 base to trimming and J lost 1 base, with 7 bases between them. The CDR3 reads CASSLVAGNTGELFF. The CDR3 DNA sequence: TGTGCCAGCAGCTTAGTGGCGGGGAACACCGGGGAGCTGTTTTTT.

The CDR3 DNA is TGTGCCAGCGGACAGCTCCGTTCGTACCAAGAGACCCAGTACTTC. This translates into CASGQLRSYQETQYF. V and J are TRBV2 and TRBJ2-5, with D perhaps TRBD1 (6 bases). This CDR3 region has 15 residues. The V end lost 8 bases, the J end lost 0 bases, and 16 bases lay between the germline ends. Germline V gene data show CDR1 as SNHLY and CDR2 as FYNNEI.

The V gene is TRBV29-1, the J gene TRBJ2-2, with 7 bases lining up with TRBD1. CDR1 and CDR2 (germline): SQVTM, ANQGSEA. Trimming took 6 bases from V and 7 from J; bases not matched to a gene: 11. The CDR3 is 14 residues long. The CDR3 DNA is TGCAGCGTCCTCGGACAGGTGGCGAGCGGGGAGCTGTTTTTT. Translating gives CSVLGQVASGELFF.

The rearrangement joins TRBV7-9 to TRBJ2-5; TRBD2 matches at 15 bases. Losses at the gene ends were 2 bases for V and 5 bases for J; bases not matched to a gene: 9. CDR3 length: 18 amino acids. Germline CDR1 SEHNR, CDR2 FQNEAQ (reference sequence). Here the CDR3 reads CASSLPPGLAGGRETQYF. The DNA of the CDR3 is TGTGCCAGCAGCTTACCTCCTGGACTAGCGGGGGGGCGGGAGACCCAGTACTTC.

V gene TRBV11-2 combines with J gene TRBJ1-1; D gene ambiguous. V shed 4 bases and J shed 5 bases, with 17 bases lying between them. The CDR3 has 15 amino acids. CDR1 SGHAT and CDR2 FQNNGV come from the germline V gene. As DNA, the CDR3 is TGTGCCAGCAGCTCCCCCTACGGTAGAGGGACTGAAGCTTTCTTT. This sequence encodes CASSSPYGRGTEAFF. The variable domain in full, completed from reference TRBV11-2 and TRBJ1-1, reads EAGVAQSPRYKIIEKRQSVAFWCNPISGHATLYWYQQILGQGPKLLIQFQNNGVVDDSQLPKDRFSAERLKGVDSTLKIQPAKLEDSAVYLCASSSPYGRGTEAFFGQGTRLTVV.

This clone has just a few counts. The chain is built from TRBV4-2 and TRBJ1-1; no clear D. The CDR3 spans 13 residues. Per the germline V gene, CDR1 is LGHNA and CDR2 is YNFKEQ. Trimming pared 1 base from V and 7 bases from J, leaving 10 bases between. This CDR3 reads CASSQVRTNEAFF. In DNA form, the CDR3 reads TGTGCCAGCAGCCAAGTTCGGACTAATGAAGCTTTCTTT.

This clone has only one observation. The chain links TRBV25-1 to TRBJ2-7; D ambiguous. The V and J ends lost 5 bases and 0 bases respectively, with 8 bases between them. The length of the CDR3 is 13 residues. Germline loops: CDR1 MGHDK, CDR2 SYGVNS. The CDR3 bases are TGTGCCAGCAGTCTCCTAGGCTCCTACGAGCAGTACTTC. Translated, it gives CASSLLGSYEQYF.

This chain uses TRBV7-3 with TRBJ2-3; the match to TRBD1 covers 8 bases. The CDR3 consists of 15 residues. The ends lost 5 bases at V and 4 bases at J; junction bases unmatched: 8. The germline CDR1 and CDR2 sequences are SGHTA and FQGTGA. This CDR3 is CASSRGQGEADTQYF. The CDR3 DNA reads TGTGCCAGCAGCCGCGGACAGGGTGAGGCAGATACGCAGTATTTT.

This chain links TRBV30 with TRBJ1-5; D ambiguous. V was shortened by 3 bases and J by 0 bases, with 6 bases between the two germline ends. This CDR3 contains 13 residues. CDR1 and CDR2 (germline): GTSNPN, SVGIG (reference sequence). CDR3 in amino acids: CAWRSNSNQPQHF. For the CDR3, the DNA is TGTGCCTGGAGGAGTAATAGCAATCAGCCCCAGCATTTT.

This chain links TRBV19 with TRBJ2-5; D remains unclear. The CDR3 runs 16 residues. V dropped 4 bases and J dropped 2 bases, with 17 bases sitting between them. Germline loops: CDR1 LNHDA, CDR2 SQIVND (reference sequence). In nucleotides, the CDR3 is TGTGCCAGTAGTAAGGTCCCGAGACACGCTCAAGAGACCCAGTACTTC. Its translation: CASSKVPRHAQETQYF.

J is TRBJ1-3 and V is TRBV5-4, with a tentative D call TRBD1 (5 bases). The CDR3 has 14 residues. In germline, CDR1 is SGHNT, CDR2 YYREEE (reference sequence). V dropped 2 bases and J dropped 2 bases, with 8 bases sitting between them. Here the CDR3 DNA reads TGTGCCAGCAGCTTCCAGGGTACTGGAAACACCATATATTTT. It is translated as CASSFQGTGNTIYF.

The J gene is TRBJ1-5, the V gene TRBV7-9; 10 bases fit TRBD1. This CDR3 has 13 amino acids. The germline V gene has CDR1 SEHNR and CDR2 FQNEAQ (reference sequence). The V segment lost 0 bases and the J segment 16 bases; nucleotides outside the gene matches: 6. CDR3 DNA: TGTGCCAGCAGCTTAGCGGGAGGACAGGGGGAACATTTT. Its translation is CASSLAGGQGEHF.

This clone has a single count. The chain recombines TRBV6-4 with TRBJ1-2; 9 nucleotides match TRBD1. Losses at the gene ends were 3 bases for V and 2 bases for J; bases not matched to a gene: 4. Germline V gives CDR1 MRHNA, CDR2 SNTAGT. This CDR3 comprises 15 residues. In DNA, the CDR3 is TGTGCCAGCAGTGATTGGGGACAGGGCAACTATGGCTACACCTTC. Translation gives CASSDWGQGNYGYTF.

The chain uses TRBV5-4 and TRBJ1-2; a possible D gene is TRBD1 (6 bases). This CDR3 region has 16 residues. The V gene lost 6 bases and the J gene lost 7 bases, with 25 bases spanning the gap. Germline CDR1 SGHNT, CDR2 YYREEE (reference sequence). CDR3 region: CASTYWQGRGVGGYTF. The CDR3 bases are TGTGCCAGCACCTACTGGCAGGGGAGGGGGGTAGGTGGCTACACCTTC.

CDR3: CASSFHVTGTGNTIYF. The CDR3 DNA follows: TGTGCCAGCAGCTTCCACGTGACAGGGACTGGAAACACCATATATTTT. The chain is built from TRBV5-5 and TRBJ1-3; 7 bases map to TRBD1. There are 16 residues in the CDR3. Germline V lookup: CDR1 SGHKS, CDR2 YYEKEE (reference sequence). J was trimmed by 2 bases and V by 2 bases; bases with no gene match: 7.

This chain uses TRBV19 with TRBJ2-2; tentative D call: TRBD1 (6 bases). Trimming removed 6 bases at V and 1 base at J, with 15 bases between. The germline gives CDR1 LNHDA, CDR2 SQIVND (reference sequence). This CDR3 has 16 residues. The CDR3 is CASSLRGRGNTGELFF. In DNA form, the CDR3 reads TGTGCCAGTAGCTTGAGGGGCAGGGGGAACACCGGGGAGCTGTTTTTT.

The J gene is TRBJ2-2, the V gene TRBV7-2, with 10 bases matching TRBD2. With 3 bases clipped from V and 5 bases from J, the junction kept 3 bases outside the gene matches. The CDR3 sequence is 15 residues long. Germline CDR1 is SGHTA and CDR2 is FQGNSA. The CDR3 nucleotides are TGTGCCAGCAGCTTGAGACTAGCGGGTACCGGGGAGCTGTTTTTT. Amino acid sequence: CASSLRLAGTGELFF.

The CDR3, as DNA: TGTGCCAGCAGCTTAATCGACAGGGCTTACGGAACTGAAGCTTTCTTT. It translates to CASSLIDRAYGTEAFF. The chain combines TRBV7-9 with TRBJ1-1, with 7 bases matching TRBD1. Per the germline V gene, CDR1 is SEHNR and CDR2 is FQNEAQ (reference sequence). The J segment lost 5 bases and the V segment lost 2 bases, leaving 11 bases of the junction unmatched. The CDR3 length is 16 residues.

This chain uses TRBV7-2 with TRBJ2-3; 9 bases align to TRBD2. The germline V gene has CDR1 SGHTA and CDR2 FQGNSA. V was clipped by 3 bases and J by 5 bases; unmatched bases: 9. The CDR3 spans 16 residues. The DNA of the CDR3 is TGTGCCAGCAGCTTGGCTGGCGGGGGGGCCGGAGATACGCAGTATTTT. This gives the protein CASSLAGGGAGDTQYF.